These 17 T cell receptor beta chains came from one sample sequenced in a study of blood T cell repertoires in COVID-19. The table came from immunoSEQ multiplex PCR; TCRdb's copy has only in-frame clones and leaves some out. The sample carries 150,000 to 200,000 clones, roughly nine tenths recorded once. The sequenced material came from PBMCs or T cells enriched from blood (not recorded which). The receptors stem from a woman aged 40-49 years with acute COVID-19.

The chain recombines TRBV20-1 with TRBJ2-3, with 8 bases aligning to TRBD2. This CDR3 comprises 14 residues. The germline gives CDR1 DFQATT, CDR2 SNEGSKA (reference sequence). V shed 3 bases and J 0 bases; nucleotides not matched to a gene: 2. The CDR3 DNA reads TGCAGTGCTAGTCGGGAGGGGAGCACAGATACGCAGTATTTT. Translation: CSASREGSTDTQYF.

Only one count was recorded for this clone. The V gene is TRBV6-5, the J gene TRBJ2-7, with D possibly TRBD1 on 5 matching bases. Germline V gene data show CDR1 as MNHEY and CDR2 as SVGAGI. The CDR3 has 14 residues. Between the trimmed V and J ends, which lost 6 bases and 2 bases, there was a span of 14 bases. The CDR3 here is CASSIGAGTYEQYF. As DNA, the CDR3 is TGTGCCAGCAGCATTGGGGCAGGGACCTACGAGCAGTACTTC.

The V and J genes are TRBV30 and TRBJ2-5, with 8 bases identical to TRBD2. V lost 4 bases and J lost 4; bases outside the gene matches: 8. The V gene's germline CDR1 is GTSNPN and CDR2 SVGIG (reference sequence). The CDR3 runs to 14 residues. CDR3 loop: CAWNRGLEGETQYF. The CDR3 DNA is TGTGCCTGGAATCGGGGACTAGAGGGAGAGACCCAGTACTTC.

The chain has TRBV27 and TRBJ2-7; 15 nucleotides agree with TRBD2. Trimming cost V 0 bases and J 6 bases; bases outside gene matches: 21. The CDR3 totals 22 residues. Germline-derived CDR1 and CDR2 are MNHEY and SMNVEV (reference sequence). For the CDR3, the DNA is TGTGCCAGCAGTTTATCGGAGACCGGGACTAGCGGGAGGATGTTATCGCGGTCCGAGCAGTACTTC. Its protein product is CASSLSETGTSGRMLSRSEQYF.

The chain is built from TRBV5-1 and TRBJ1-3; 8 nucleotides agree with TRBD1. Germline V gene data show CDR1 as SGHRS and CDR2 as YFSETQ. The CDR3 is 14 residues long. V was pared by 3 bases and J by 2 bases, with 1 base of the junction left unmatched. CDR3 in amino acids: CASSSQGAGNTIYF. The CDR3 DNA sequence: TGCGCCAGCAGCTCACAGGGGGCTGGAAACACCATATATTTT. Using reference TRBV5-1 and TRBJ1-3 for the parts outside the CDR3, the full variable domain is KAGVTQTPRYLIKTRGQQVTLSCSPISGHRSVSWYQQTPGQGLQFLFEYFSETQRNKGNFPGRFSGRQFSNSRSEMNVSTLELGDSALYLCASSSQGAGNTIYFGEGSWLTVV.

This clone was observed once. The J gene is TRBJ2-7, the V gene TRBV5-1; 8 bases are shared with TRBD2. J lost 6 bases, V lost 7 bases, and 18 bases had no gene match. Germline CDR1 SGHRS, CDR2 YFSETQ. CDR3 length: 16 residues. CDR3 loop: CASRTSPGAAASEQYF. The CDR3 DNA is TGCGCCAGCCGGACTAGCCCGGGAGCGGCGGCTAGCGAGCAGTACTTC.

The chain recombines TRBV5-1 with TRBJ1-1, with 10 bases lining up with TRBD1. The CDR3 runs 15 residues. Germline CDR1 is SGHRS and CDR2 is YFSETQ. V was pared by 4 bases and J by 5 bases, with 8 bases of the junction left unmatched. The CDR3 here is CASSKDRGSLTEAFF. DNA for the CDR3: TGCGCCAGCAGCAAGGACAGGGGGTCATTAACTGAAGCTTTCTTT.

This chain connects TRBV7-6 to TRBJ2-1; a weak D match, TRBD2 (5 bases). Trimming took off 0 bases at V and 10 bases at J, with 13 bases between the two ends. This CDR3 has 14 residues. In germline, CDR1 is SGHVS, CDR2 FNYEAQ. Here the CDR3 reads CASSLADSGREQFF. The CDR3 DNA sequence: TGTGCCAGCAGCTTAGCGGACTCGGGAAGGGAGCAGTTCTTC.

This clone appeared a single time. V and J are TRBV19 and TRBJ1-5; D may be TRBD1 (5 bases). This CDR3 is built from 14 residues. Germline values: CDR1 LNHDA, CDR2 SQIVND (reference sequence). With 6 bases removed from V and 2 bases from J, the gap between germline ends came to 11 bases. The CDR3 reads CASRRVGGNQPQHF. The CDR3 nucleotides read TGTGCCAGTAGAAGGGTAGGGGGCAATCAGCCCCAGCATTTT. Full variable domain (remainder filled in from reference TRBV19 and TRBJ1-5): DGGITQSPKYLFRKEGQNVTLSCEQNLNHDAMYWYRQDPGQGLRLIYYSQIVNDFQKGDIAEGYSVSREKKESFPLTVTSAQKNPTAFYLCASRRVGGNQPQHFGDGTRLSIL.

The chain joins TRBV27 to TRBJ2-6; D is undetermined. V gave up 2 bases and J gave up 0 bases, with 5 bases separating them. This CDR3 has 15 amino acids. Germline V gives CDR1 MNHEY, CDR2 SMNVEV (reference sequence). CDR3 sequence (DNA): TGTGCCAGCAGTTTACTGAGCTCTGGGGCCAACGTCCTGACTTTC. It specifies CASSLLSSGANVLTF.

The chain links TRBV6-1 to TRBJ2-3, with D possibly being TRBD1 (7 bases). Trimming left V 1 base short and J 4 bases short, with 15 bases between. The CDR3 contains 16 residues. The V gene's germline CDR1 is MNHNS and CDR2 SASEGT. The CDR3 protein is CASSEEVAGGSDTQYF. CDR3 DNA: TGTGCCAGCAGTGAAGAGGTTGCAGGGGGGTCAGATACGCAGTATTTT.

V is TRBV6-6 and J is TRBJ2-3; a weak D match, TRBD2 (5 bases). From germline, CDR1 is MNHNY and CDR2 SVGAGI (reference sequence). V lost 6 bases, J lost 0 bases, and 10 bases lay in between. The CDR3 covers 14 residues. The CDR3 here is CASRVASSTDTQYF. The CDR3 DNA is TGTGCCAGCAGGGTAGCGTCTAGCACAGATACGCAGTATTTT.

V gene TRBV5-6 combines with J gene TRBJ1-5, with D perhaps TRBD1 (6 bases). The CDR3 runs to 15 residues. CDR1 SGHDT and CDR2 YYEEEE come from the germline V gene. Trimming took off 2 bases at V and 0 bases at J, with 9 bases between the two ends. The CDR3 DNA is TGTGCCAGCAGCTTCGGGGGGCATAGCAATCAGCCCCAGCATTTT. Amino acids: CASSFGGHSNQPQHF.

The rearrangement joins TRBV5-6 to TRBJ2-1; possibly TRBD2 for D (6 bases). V was shortened by 0 bases and J by 5 bases, with 24 bases between the two germline ends. This CDR3 contains 19 residues. The germline V gene has CDR1 SGHDT and CDR2 YYEEEE. The DNA for the CDR3 is TGTGCCAGCAGCTTGGCTCTGCGGGGACGGCCTCTCCAGGACAATGAGCAGTTCTTC. It encodes CASSLALRGRPLQDNEQFF.

This clone was counted only a few times. The chain carries TRBV9 and TRBJ1-5; tentatively, D is TRBD1 (5 bases). The germline V gene has CDR1 SGDLS and CDR2 YYNGEE. V was clipped by 0 bases and J by 0 bases, with 19 bases between them. The length of the CDR3 is 19 residues. CDR3 nucleotide sequence: TGTGCCAGCAGCGTAGTGTGGGAGGGGAGATCTTATAGCAATCAGCCCCAGCATTTT. Its translation is CASSVVWEGRSYSNQPQHF.

This clone came up a few times. Distinct nucleotide sequences in the sample also encode this CDR3. This rearrangement joins TRBV2 to TRBJ1-2; D is unresolved. Germline V CDR1 and CDR2: SNHLY, FYNNEI. V was shortened by 1 base and J by 2 bases, with 5 bases between the two germline ends. This CDR3 comprises 13 residues. The DNA for the CDR3 is TGTGCCAGCAGTGAAGGGCAGAACTATGGCTACACCTTC. Translating it yields CASSEGQNYGYTF.

This clone appeared a few times. V usage is TRBV1 and J usage is TRBJ1-1; TRBD1 is the table's D call, not checked against the DNA. TRBV1 is described as a pseudogene. This CDR3 comprises 19 residues. The CDR3 DNA follows: TGCACCAGCAGCCAAGTTCCGGGACAAGAAGTTTGTCATCGGACTGAAGCTTTCTTT. Amino acid sequence: CTSSQVPGQEVCHRTEAFF.